The 26 T cell receptor beta chains below were found in one sample sequenced in a study of identical twins. In TCRdb, the 5' RACE reads were re-called with MiXCR into one record per CDR3 protein. The data contain about 470,000 distinct CDR3 sequences, about 24% of them singletons. These data also formed part of another study, on T cells expressing NK-cell markers.

The sample comprised CD4+ T cells sorted from blood. Source of these receptors: a woman between 18 and 29 years old in good health.

This rearrangement joins TRBV30 to TRBJ2-2; D is unclear. V dropped 0 bases and J dropped 8 bases, with 4 bases sitting between them. The CDR3 has 11 residues. Germline CDR1 is GTSNPN and CDR2 is SVGIG (reference sequence). In DNA, the CDR3 is TGTGCCTGGAGTGTGACAGGGGAGCTGTTTTTT. It codes for CAWSVTGELFF.

This clonotype came up once. The CDR3 DNA sequence: TGTGCCAGCAGTTTGTTAGCAGGAATCAACAATGAGCAGTTCTTC. The encoded protein is CASSLLAGINNEQFF. The rearrangement uses TRBV6-5 and TRBJ2-1; the D is unclear. CDR1 and CDR2 from the germline V gene are MNHEY and SVGAGI. With 4 bases removed from V and 5 bases from J, the gap between germline ends came to 15 bases. The CDR3 is 15 amino acids.

This clonotype came up a few times. V is TRBV7-2 and J is TRBJ2-6; weak D call: TRBD2 (5 bases). V shed 5 bases and J shed 0 bases, with 14 bases lying between them. There are 17 residues in the CDR3. Germline assignment: CDR1 SGHTA and CDR2 FQGNSA. The DNA for the CDR3 is TGTGCCAGCAGCCATTTGAGGGCTTCCTCTGGGGCCAACGTCCTGACTTTC. It encodes CASSHLRASSGANVLTF.

The chain uses TRBV10-3 and TRBJ1-6; TRBD1 might be the D (5 bases). Trimming left V 4 bases short and J 8 bases short, with 9 bases between. Per the germline V gene, CDR1 is ENHRY and CDR2 is SYGVKD. The length of the CDR3 is 13 residues. CDR3 sequence (DNA): TGTGCCATCAGTGTACAGGCGGATTCACCCCTCCACTTT. Its translation: CAISVQADSPLHF.

This clonotype was seen a few times. The chain carries TRBV20-1 and TRBJ2-5; no definite D call. Germline V lookup: CDR1 DFQATT, CDR2 SNEGSKA (reference sequence). V lost 5 bases and J lost 5, with 9 bases in between. This CDR3 comprises 11 residues. CDR3 DNA sequence: TGCAGTGCTCCTATCTCGGAGACCCAGTACTTC. The encoded protein is CSAPISETQYF.

A few counts support this clonotype. This chain uses TRBV21-1 with TRBJ1-5. TRBV21-1 constitutes a pseudogene. The CDR3 is 14 amino acids. CDR3 in amino acids: CASSLRAPNQPQHF. For the CDR3, the DNA is TGTGCCAGCAGCTTGCGGGCTCCCAATCAGCCCCAGCATTTT.

The chain recombines TRBV6-2 or TRBV6-3 with TRBJ2-3; TRBD2 matches at 13 bases. Unmatched junction bases numbered 11, after V lost 6 bases and J lost 2 bases. Germline V gene lookup returns CDR1 MNHEY and CDR2 SVGEGT. There are 18 residues in the CDR3. Here the CDR3 DNA reads TGTGCCAGCAGCCAGGAAACCGGACTAGCGGGAGTCACAGATACGCAGTATTTT. The encoded protein is CASSQETGLAGVTDTQYF.

The sample holds many counts of this clonotype. The chain combines TRBV12-3 or TRBV12-4 with TRBJ2-7; possible D gene TRBD2, 6 bases. Trimming shortened V by 1 base and J by 2 bases, and 9 bases separated the two germline ends. The CDR3 is 14 residues long. In DNA form, the CDR3 reads TGTGCCAGCAGTTTAGGGGGGGATGCCTACGAGCAGTACTTC. This gives the protein CASSLGGDAYEQYF.

This clonotype has only a few counts. This rearrangement joins TRBV4-3 to TRBJ2-6; D gene ambiguous. The CDR3 has 17 residues. The V and J ends lost 0 bases and 0 bases respectively, with 9 bases between them. Per the germline V gene, CDR1 is LGHNA and CDR2 is YSLEER. CDR3 sequence reads: CASSQEHKHSGANVLTF. The DNA for the CDR3 is TGCGCCAGCAGCCAAGAACATAAGCACTCTGGGGCCAACGTCCTGACTTTC.

This clonotype was seen a few times. V gene TRBV7-8 combines with J gene TRBJ2-7, with no clear D. Germline V gene lookup returns CDR1 SGHVS and CDR2 FQNEAQ. The CDR3 extends over 13 amino acids. V lost 2 bases to trimming and J lost 4 bases, with 9 bases between them. DNA of the CDR3: TGTGCCAGCAGCTTAACAGAAAGATACGAGCAGTACTTC. The encoded protein is CASSLTERYEQYF. Variable domain in full (rest from reference TRBV7-8 and TRBJ2-7): GAGVSQSPRYKVAKRGQDVALRCDPISGHVSLFWYQQALGQGPEFLTYFQNEAQLDKSGLPSDRFFAERPEGSVSTLKIQRTQQEDSAVYLCASSLTERYEQYFGPGTRLTVT.

The chain joins TRBV3-1 to TRBJ2-1; a possible D gene is TRBD2 (6 bases). Looked up from germline, CDR1 is LGHDT and CDR2 is YNNKEL (reference sequence). This CDR3 comprises 15 residues. V lost 11 bases to trimming and J lost 4 bases, with 21 bases between them. In DNA form, the CDR3 reads TGTGCCGGTTCTGCGGGACCAGACCCATACAATGAGCAGTTCTTC. Translation: CAGSAGPDPYNEQFF.

This sequence joins TRBV14 and TRBJ2-5, with TRBD2 matching 9 bases. The CDR3 contains 17 residues. The germline CDR1 and CDR2 sequences are SGHDN and FVKESK. The trim removed 1 base at V and 4 bases at J, leaving 10 bases unmatched. The CDR3 coding sequence is TGTGCCAGCAGCCAAGGGAGGGGACTAGCCCGAGGAGAGACCCAGTACTTC. Protein: CASSQGRGLARGETQYF.

The genes are TRBV7-2 and TRBJ1-2, with 8 nucleotides matching TRBD1. With 5 bases clipped from V and 4 bases from J, the junction kept 12 bases outside the gene matches. Germline loops: CDR1 SGHTA, CDR2 FQGNSA. The CDR3 runs to 16 residues. The CDR3: CASSPGPGGRFYGYTF. The CDR3, as DNA: TGTGCCAGCAGCCCGGGCCCAGGGGGCCGGTTCTATGGCTACACCTTC.

This rearrangement joins TRBV20-1 to TRBJ2-5; D uncertain. The CDR3 sequence is 15 residues long. The germline CDR1 and CDR2 sequences are DFQATT and SNEGSKA (reference sequence). V lost 1 base, J lost 4 bases, and 16 bases lay in between. This CDR3 reads CSARAYAQNGETQYF. The CDR3 region has the DNA TGCAGTGCTAGAGCGTACGCCCAGAACGGAGAGACCCAGTACTTC.

J is TRBJ1-1 and V is TRBV20-1; D may be TRBD1 (5 bases). V lost 4 bases and J 0 bases, leaving 12 bases between the germline ends. The CDR3 runs to 14 residues. The germline CDR1 and CDR2 sequences are DFQATT and SNEGSKA (reference sequence). As DNA, the CDR3 is TGCAGTGCTAAAAGGGGCCAGTTGAACACTGAAGCTTTCTTT. Amino acids: CSAKRGQLNTEAFF.

V usage is TRBV5-1 and J usage is TRBJ2-1; 12 nucleotides match TRBD2. The trim removed 3 bases at V and 5 bases at J, leaving 9 bases unmatched. In germline, CDR1 is SGHRS, CDR2 YFSETQ. The CDR3 has 17 residues. CDR3 in DNA: TGCGCCAGCAGCTCGAATCTTGGGACTAGCGGGCACAATGAGCAGTTCTTC. Encoded protein: CASSSNLGTSGHNEQFF. Variable domain in full (rest from reference TRBV5-1 and TRBJ2-1): KAGVTQTPRYLIKTRGQQVTLSCSPISGHRSVSWYQQTPGQGLQFLFEYFSETQRNKGNFPGRFSGRQFSNSRSEMNVSTLELGDSALYLCASSSNLGTSGHNEQFFGPGTRLTVL.

This chain connects TRBV5-1 to TRBJ2-3; D may be TRBD1 (6 bases). V was clipped by 4 bases and J by 0 bases, with 12 bases between them. This CDR3 spans 15 amino acids. The V gene's germline CDR1 is SGHRS and CDR2 YFSETQ. The CDR3: CASSALRGSTDTQYF. CDR3 sequence (DNA): TGCGCCAGCAGCGCCCTCAGGGGTAGCACAGATACGCAGTATTTT.

This clonotype was counted a few times. CDR3 protein: CSAPFSGPGTEAFF. CDR3 nucleotides: TGCAGTGCCCCCTTCTCGGGGCCGGGCACTGAAGCTTTCTTT. V gene TRBV20-1 combines with J gene TRBJ1-1, with a possible D match to TRBD1 (5 bases). The CDR3 extends over 14 amino acids. The V gene lost 6 bases and the J gene lost 4 bases, with 18 bases spanning the gap. Germline values: CDR1 DFQATT, CDR2 SNEGSKA (reference sequence).

Only a few counts were recorded for this clonotype. The chain joins TRBV27 to TRBJ2-4, with D perhaps matching TRBD1 or TRBD2 (5 bases each). With 4 bases removed from V and 5 bases from J, the gap between germline ends came to 15 bases. This CDR3 has 15 amino acids. Germline V gene lookup returns CDR1 MNHEY and CDR2 SMNVEV (reference sequence). The CDR3 loop is CASSSIKGPQNIQYF. CDR3 DNA: TGTGCCAGCAGTTCAATCAAGGGACCCCAAAACATTCAGTACTTC.

DNA for the CDR3: TGTGCCAGCAGACACAACGGGCATAAAGGGGGCTACACCTTC. It is translated as CASRHNGHKGGYTF. The V call is TRBV12-3 or TRBV12-4, the J call TRBJ1-2; no definite D call. V lost 6 bases and J 8 bases, leaving 19 bases between the germline ends. This CDR3 has 14 amino acids.

The rearrangement joins TRBV12-3 or TRBV12-4 to TRBJ1-1; TRBD1 might be the D (6 bases). V shed 4 bases and J shed 3 bases, with 12 bases lying between them. This CDR3 contains 14 residues. The CDR3 protein is CASSYSQGYTEAFF. CDR3 nucleotides: TGTGCCAGCAGTTACAGTCAGGGGTACACTGAAGCTTTCTTT.

This clonotype turned up a few times. The chain employs TRBV4-3 and TRBJ2-7; perhaps TRBD2 as D (6 bases). Germline lookup yields CDR1 LGHNA and CDR2 YSLEER. Deletions cut 4 bases from V and 2 bases from J, with 12 bases between. This CDR3 has 14 amino acids. CDR3 amino acids: CASSRRGATYEQYF. The CDR3 DNA follows: TGCGCCAGCAGCCGGCGGGGAGCGACCTACGAGCAGTACTTC.

The CDR3 region is CASSLGAGGGARNEQFF. The CDR3 bases are TGTGCCAGCAGCTTGGGTGCCGGCGGGGGGGCACGCAATGAGCAGTTCTTC. The chain joins TRBV5-4 to TRBJ2-1, with 9 nucleotides matching TRBD2. Losses at the gene ends were 0 bases for V and 6 bases for J; bases not matched to a gene: 10. Looked up from germline, CDR1 is SGHNT and CDR2 is YYREEE (reference sequence). This CDR3 comprises 17 residues.

This chain links TRBV7-2 with TRBJ2-2; 7 bases map to TRBD1. Germline V gene data show CDR1 as SGHTA and CDR2 as FQGNSA. The CDR3 is made up of 17 amino acids. The junction had 16 bases not matched to a gene; V was cut back by 7 bases and J by 5 bases. The CDR3 DNA reads as TGTGCCAGCACCCGAAGGATACAGGGGAAGAAAACCGGGGAGCTGTTTTTT. Amino acid sequence: CASTRRIQGKKTGELFF.

This clonotype has just a few counts. This chain joins TRBV12-3 or TRBV12-4 and TRBJ1-5, with 11 bases that match TRBD1. The CDR3 extends over 15 amino acids. With 7 bases clipped from V and 4 bases from J, the junction kept 6 bases outside the gene matches. CDR3 sequence (DNA): TGTGCCAGCACGGTTGGGACAGGGGGTAATCAGCCCCAGCATTTT. It specifies CASTVGTGGNQPQHF.

The chain links TRBV12-3 or TRBV12-4 to TRBJ1-6; 7 positions match TRBD1. With 3 bases clipped from V and 7 bases from J, the junction kept 3 bases outside the gene matches. There are 14 residues in the CDR3. CDR3 sequence (DNA): TGTGCCAGCAGTTTGGGACAGTCCAATTCACCCCTCCACTTT. This sequence encodes CASSLGQSNSPLHF.